The T cell receptor (beta chain) described here comes from a study of CD8+CD57+ T cells in acquired aplastic anemia. Study-level information: The sorted CD4+ and CD8+ cells yielded an average around 3.2 ug of DNA. Broader study findings: Controls did not differ significantly from patients in CD8+ Simpson's diversity. Common to patients and controls were about 31 CD8+ CDR3 sequences.

CD8+CD57+ cell expansion, shown by flow cytometry, had occurred in the patients selected for sequencing. Severe acquired aplastic anemia affected all patients. CDR3 and TCR beta VDJ profiling relied on genomic DNA as the template. In TCRdb, the reads were re-called with MiXCR into one record per CDR3 protein. The repertoire has around 200,000 distinct CDR3 sequences, 40% to 55% of them found once; the top ten carry about 8.8%. Germline V gives CDR1 SQVTM, CDR2 ANQGSEA. This CDR3 has 13 amino acids. V was clipped by 4 bases and J by 7 bases, with 14 bases between them. As regards this clonotype: Its antigen is undetermined.

The clonotype comes from a human donor with aplastic anemia. The sequencing input was sorted CD4+, CD8+, or CD8+CD57+ T cells (not recorded which) from PBMCs. The rearrangement links TRBV29-1 to TRBJ1-5; D is possibly TRBD1 (5 bases). The CDR3 DNA is TGCAGCGTTGGAAGCAGGGCTGACCAGCCCCAGCATTTT. Protein: CSVGSRADQPQHF.